Listed below are T cell receptor beta chains from one sample, sequenced in a study of graft-versus-host responses after intestinal transplantation. The antigens of these receptors remain unknown. The method was immunoSEQ multiplex PCR; TCRdb's version includes in-frame clones alone and lacks a portion of them. Of 85,000 to 90,000 clones listed, 85% to 90% are singletons. The sample consisted of unstimulated CD4+ T cells sorted from spleen or lymph node cells, taken before intestinal transplant. These TCRs come from a human donor who received an intestinal transplant. Both conserved end residues are part of each CDR3. The order of the fields is CDR3 DNA, CDR3 protein, V gene, D gene, J gene, clone size. D genes are given only for firm matches. Part of the rows lack a size; the others show once, few, many or a class for expanded clones.

CDR3nt: TGTGCCAGCAGGCGCCCCCTTAGAGCCGGGGAGCTGTTTTTT
CDR3aa: CASRRPLRAGELFF
v_gene: TRBV25-1
d_gene: NA
j_gene: TRBJ2-2
abundance: few

CDR3nt: TGTGCCAGCAGGCCTGCCCAGAGGAATGGCTACACCTTC
CDR3aa: CASRPAQRNGYTF
v_gene: TRBV27
d_gene: NA
j_gene: TRBJ1-2
abundance: NA

CDR3nt: TGTGCCAGTAACCCACCGGGACAGGGGAGTGTTACCAATCAGCCCCAGCATTTT
CDR3aa: CASNPPGQGSVTNQPQHF
v_gene: TRBV19
d_gene: TRBD1
j_gene: TRBJ1-5
abundance: NA

CDR3nt: TGTGCCAGCAGCGGAGGGGGGGCCCCCACAGATACGCAGTATTTT
CDR3aa: CASSGGGAPTDTQYF
v_gene: TRBV13
d_gene: NA
j_gene: TRBJ2-3
abundance: once

CDR3nt: TGTGCCAGCAGTGATCTGTTGGGAGGGGACTATGGCTACACCTTC
CDR3aa: CASSDLLGGDYGYTF
v_gene: TRBV6-1
d_gene: NA
j_gene: TRBJ1-2
abundance: NA

CDR3nt: TGTGCCAGCAGCTTAGCGGGGGGGCCTTCGGAGACCCAGTACTTC
CDR3aa: CASSLAGGPSETQYF
v_gene: TRBV7-8
d_gene: NA
j_gene: TRBJ2-5
abundance: NA

CDR3nt: TGCGCCAGCAAAGCTCCGGGTCCCAGCTCTGGAAACACCATATATTTT
CDR3aa: CASKAPGPSSGNTIYF
v_gene: TRBV10-2
d_gene: NA
j_gene: TRBJ1-3
abundance: NA

CDR3nt: TGTGCCAGCAGCCCGACAGGGGACTATGGCTACACCTTC
CDR3aa: CASSPTGDYGYTF
v_gene: TRBV5-5
d_gene: TRBD1
j_gene: TRBJ1-2
abundance: NA

CDR3nt: TGTGCCAGCAGCCGCCAAGCGGGGGGGGACACCGGGGAGCTGTTTTTT
CDR3aa: CASSRQAGGDTGELFF
v_gene: TRBV4-2
d_gene: TRBD2
j_gene: TRBJ2-2
abundance: NA

CDR3nt: TGTGCCAGCAGTTTAGGGGGGGGTTCCTACAATGAGCAGTTCTTC
CDR3aa: CASSLGGGSYNEQFF
v_gene: TRBV27
d_gene: TRBD2
j_gene: TRBJ2-1
abundance: NA

CDR3nt: TGCGCCAGCAGCTTGGGGGGACAGGATTTCGACACTGAAGCTTTCTTT
CDR3aa: CASSLGGQDFDTEAFF
v_gene: TRBV5-1
d_gene: TRBD1
j_gene: TRBJ1-1
abundance: NA

CDR3nt: TGTGCCAGCAGCTCACGGGGGGGCCTGACAGATACGCAGTATTTT
CDR3aa: CASSSRGGLTDTQYF
v_gene: TRBV7-8
d_gene: TRBD2
j_gene: TRBJ2-3
abundance: NA

CDR3nt: TGCGCCAGCAGCTGGGCAGGACAGGGGAGCACAGATACGCAGTATTTT
CDR3aa: CASSWAGQGSTDTQYF
v_gene: TRBV5-1
d_gene: TRBD1
j_gene: TRBJ2-3
abundance: NA

CDR3nt: TGTGCCAGCAGCGTAGGACAGGGTCAAGATACGCAGTATTTT
CDR3aa: CASSVGQGQDTQYF
v_gene: TRBV9
d_gene: TRBD1
j_gene: TRBJ2-3
abundance: NA

CDR3nt: TGTGCCAGTTCAACTAGCGGGGGGCTCGAGCAGTACTTC
CDR3aa: CASSTSGGLEQYF
v_gene: TRBV18
d_gene: TRBD2
j_gene: TRBJ2-7
abundance: NA

CDR3nt: TGTGCCAGCAATTACGGGGGGGTTACTGAAGCTTTCTTT
CDR3aa: CASNYGGVTEAFF
v_gene: TRBV2
d_gene: NA
j_gene: TRBJ1-1
abundance: NA

CDR3nt: TGCGCCAGCAGCCAAGTTGCAGGGGGTACGGGACAGCCCCAGCATTTT
CDR3aa: CASSQVAGGTGQPQHF
v_gene: TRBV4-1
d_gene: TRBD1
j_gene: TRBJ1-5
abundance: few

CDR3nt: TGTGCCAGCACTGACCCCACCACAGGGGTTCAGCAGCCCCAGCATTTT
CDR3aa: CASTDPTTGVQQPQHF
v_gene: TRBV6-4
d_gene: TRBD1
j_gene: TRBJ1-5
abundance: NA

CDR3nt: TGCGCCAGCAGCTTCATGGCCCACACCGACACCGGGGAGCTGTTTTTT
CDR3aa: CASSFMAHTDTGELFF
v_gene: TRBV5-1
d_gene: NA
j_gene: TRBJ2-2
abundance: NA

CDR3nt: TGTGCCAGCAGTGTCCTAAATAATTCACCCCTCCACTTT
CDR3aa: CASSVLNNSPLHF
v_gene: TRBV25-1
d_gene: NA
j_gene: TRBJ1-6
abundance: NA

CDR3nt: TGCGCCAGCAGCACACAGGGTTTGAACACTGAAGCTTTCTTT
CDR3aa: CASSTQGLNTEAFF
v_gene: TRBV5-1
d_gene: NA
j_gene: TRBJ1-1
abundance: NA

CDR3nt: TGTGCCACGGGGGGGGGTAGCACAGATACGCAGTATTTT
CDR3aa: CATGGGSTDTQYF
v_gene: TRBV10-3
d_gene: TRBD2
j_gene: TRBJ2-3
abundance: NA